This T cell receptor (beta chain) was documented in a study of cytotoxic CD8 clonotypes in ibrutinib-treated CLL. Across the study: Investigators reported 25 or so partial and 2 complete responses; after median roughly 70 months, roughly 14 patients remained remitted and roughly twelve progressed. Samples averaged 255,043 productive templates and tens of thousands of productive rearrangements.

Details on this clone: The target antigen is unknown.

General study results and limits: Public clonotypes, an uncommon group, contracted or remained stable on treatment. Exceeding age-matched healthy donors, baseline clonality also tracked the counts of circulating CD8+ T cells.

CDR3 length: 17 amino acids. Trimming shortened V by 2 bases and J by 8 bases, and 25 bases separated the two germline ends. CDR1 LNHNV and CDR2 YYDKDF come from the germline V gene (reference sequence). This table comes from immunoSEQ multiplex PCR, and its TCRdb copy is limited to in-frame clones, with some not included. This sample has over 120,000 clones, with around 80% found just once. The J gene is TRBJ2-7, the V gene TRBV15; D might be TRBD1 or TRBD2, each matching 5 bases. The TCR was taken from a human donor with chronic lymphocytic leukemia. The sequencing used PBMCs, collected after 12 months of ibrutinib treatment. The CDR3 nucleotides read TGTGCCACCAGCAGATCGCCGATTGGGGGTACCGCGGTTCAGCAGTACTTC. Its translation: CATSRSPIGGTAVQQYF.